This paragraph covers one T cell receptor (beta chain) sequence. The antigen is unknown. The data are from a study of T cell responses to AZD1222 COVID-19 vaccine. Findings and limits, study-wide: There were repertoire samples only from the period after the peak T cell response.

Germline CDR1 reads LNHDA; CDR2 reads SQIVND (reference sequence). The CDR3 covers 14 residues. Trimming pared 4 bases from V and 4 bases from J, leaving 13 bases between. Libraries were prepared by immunoSEQ multiplex PCR; TCRdb keeps only in-frame clonotypes and omits some of them. The table shows 150,000 or so clones, with 90% occurring only once. The V gene is TRBV19, the J gene TRBJ1-2; TRBD1 might be the D (5 bases). The TCR originated in an adult in good health. The material was peripheral blood, obtained on day 0 of AZD1222 vaccination. CDR3 DNA: TGTGCCAGTAGTACCCCGGGCAGGGCCTATGGCTACACCTTC. Translation gives CASSTPGRAYGYTF.